The 11 T cell receptor beta chains reported below all come from one sample, sequenced in a study of T cells in Graves' hyperthyroidism and ophthalmopathy. The investigators amplified TCR beta CDR3 regions from RNA transcripts. A set of HTBI primers served as the primers for a first-round RT-PCR of the TCR CDR3. TCRdb called the multiplex PCR reads again in MiXCR, with one record for every CDR3 protein. The table includes under 650,000 distinct CDR3 sequences, under 20% detected once. Sequences were obtained from blood. The source is a woman aged 30 to 39 with Graves' hyperthyroidism.

This sequence joins TRBV20-1 and TRBJ1-4, with a possible D match to TRBD1 (5 bases). The CDR3 contains 13 residues. Trimming removed 5 bases from V and 0 bases from J, with 7 bases in between. In germline, CDR1 is DFQATT, CDR2 SNEGSKA (reference sequence). The CDR3 region is CSAVQATNEKLFF. CDR3 sequence (DNA): TGCAGTGCTGTACAGGCAACTAATGAAAAACTGTTTTTT.

This clonotype was picked up many times. This rearrangement joins TRBV28 to TRBJ2-7, with 8 bases lining up with TRBD2. In germline, CDR1 is MDHEN, CDR2 SYDVKM. This CDR3 spans 13 amino acids. Trimming cost V 4 bases and J 6 bases; bases outside gene matches: 5. The CDR3 sequence is CASSSHGRVEQYF. CDR3 coding DNA: TGTGCCAGCAGTTCACACGGGAGGGTCGAGCAGTACTTC.

A few counts support this clonotype. The chain carries TRBV6-5 and TRBJ1-6, with a weak D call TRBD1 (5 bases). The germline V gene has CDR1 MNHEY and CDR2 SVGAGI. V lost 1 base and J lost 8, with 6 bases in between. This CDR3 has 13 residues. CDR3 in amino acids: CASSYYRHSPLHF. The CDR3 nucleotides read TGTGCCAGCAGTTACTACAGGCATTCACCCCTCCACTTT.

About this clonotype itself: At one end the junction does not follow the germline gene, possibly because of a read error. The J gene is TRBJ2-3, the V gene TRBV4-1; D unresolved. CDR3 size: 12 residues. Germline assignment: CDR1 MGHRA and CDR2 YSYEKL. CDR3 in DNA: TGTGCCAGCAGCCAAGACCTGGCTACGCAGTATTTT. Residues: CASSQDLATQYF.

At least ten counts were recorded for this clonotype. The rearrangement uses TRBV5-1 and TRBJ2-7; D unclear. The CDR3 runs to 11 residues. In germline, CDR1 is SGHRS, CDR2 YFSETQ. With 2 bases removed from V and 5 bases from J, the gap between germline ends came to 5 bases. The DNA for the CDR3 is TGCGCCAGCAGCTTTAACAACGAGCAGTACTTC. This encodes CASSFNNEQYF.

At least ten counts were recorded for this clonotype. The rearrangement joins TRBV28 to TRBJ1-1, with TRBD1 identical over 8 bases. The ends lost 4 bases at V and 3 bases at J; junction bases unmatched: 7. CDR1 MDHEN and CDR2 SYDVKM come from the germline V gene. The CDR3 consists of 15 residues. The CDR3 DNA follows: TGTGCCAGCAGTTCCCGACAGGGGAGGTACACTGAAGCTTTCTTT. It is translated as CASSSRQGRYTEAFF.

This clonotype was seen repeatedly, ten times or more. The chain carries TRBV28 and TRBJ2-7; D is unclear. The V and J ends lost 3 bases and 2 bases respectively, with 11 bases between them. CDR3 size: 14 residues. Per germline, CDR1 MDHEN and CDR2 SYDVKM. CDR3 DNA: TGTGCCAGCAGTTTTGTTGCGGATCCCTACGAGCAGTACTTC. Translating gives CASSFVADPYEQYF.

The chain recombines TRBV11-2 with TRBJ1-6, with unresolved D. Germline V lookup: CDR1 SGHAT, CDR2 FQNNGV. The V and J ends lost 1 base and 6 bases respectively, with 10 bases between them. CDR3 length: 15 residues. CDR3 nucleotides: TGTGCCAGCAGCTTAGCCCGGGAGTCTAATTCACCCCTCCACTTT. Its translation is CASSLARESNSPLHF.

As for this clonotype: At one boundary the junction diverges from the germline segment, which might be a read error. The chain couples TRBV11-2 to TRBJ1-5; D is undetermined. The CDR3 sequence is 15 residues long. Germline loops: CDR1 SGHAT, CDR2 FQNNGV. DNA for the CDR3: TGCGCCAGCAGCCAAGATCCGGGGTTAGGCCAGCCCCAGCATTTT. Encoded protein: CASSQDPGLGQPQHF.

In this sample, this clonotype turned up a few times. The rearrangement joins TRBV12-3 or TRBV12-4 to TRBJ2-1; TRBD2 is a possible D gene (6 bases). This CDR3 is built from 16 residues. Trimming shortened V by 3 bases and J by 8 bases, and 20 bases separated the two germline ends. CDR3 sequence reads: CASSFVGPGERDEQFF. The CDR3 region has the DNA TGTGCCAGCAGTTTTGTAGGACCGGGAGAGCGGGATGAGCAGTTCTTC.

J is TRBJ1-2 and V is TRBV19; TRBD1 is a possible D gene (6 bases). V lost 5 bases and J lost 4, with 14 bases in between. The V gene's germline CDR1 is LNHDA and CDR2 SQIVND (reference sequence). The CDR3 runs 14 residues. The CDR3 spells CASSSGHRVYGYTF. For the CDR3, the DNA is TGTGCCAGTAGTTCCGGACACAGGGTCTATGGCTACACCTTC.